The rows below give T cell receptor beta chains drawn from one sample of a study of cytomegalovirus exposure and HLA in healthy donors. Profiled with immunoSEQ multiplex PCR; TCRdb holds only in-frame clones, not every one. This table holds 90,000 or so clones, 95% to 97% found once. Sample: PBMCs. Receptor source: a man between 18 and 35 years old in good health and CMV-seronegative. Each CDR3 is given without its conserved first and last residue.

cdr3_length,v_call,cdr3_aa
13,TRBV5-1,ASSGDIGGRTEAF
13,TRBV5-1,ASSLGGTSTDTQY
13,TRBV6-5,AVSRTAYSNQPQH
16,TRBV27,ASSMRLAGDAASGELF
15,TRBV5-1,ASSLAVGTGHLGELF
14,TRBV5-1,ASSRELLGSAGELF
13,TRBV7-9,ASGWGGGSNEKLF
13,TRBV9,ASSVGLAGYNEQF
13,TRBV11-3,ASSSDRGPTDTQY
12,TRBV27,ASSWGTSYNEQF